Given below is one T cell receptor beta chain in context. What it binds is not known. Germline CDR1 and CDR2: SGHRS and YFSETQ. Trimming cost V 4 bases and J 6 bases, with 13 bases left between them. CDR3 size: 13 residues. The sample is drawn from a study of cytomegalovirus exposure and HLA in healthy donors. Study information: The 90 to 150 validation repertoires used the same platform as the roughly 670 first-cohort repertoires, a later analysis reported. The study's findings and limits: The classifier reportedly diagnosed cytomegalovirus status with high specificity and sensitivity. Three chains tied to CMV proved CMV antigen-specific in vitro.

Method: immunoSEQ multiplex PCR; TCRdb's copy keeps in-frame clones and lacks some. The sample lists 90,000 to 150,000 clones; roughly 90% were seen once. The donors were members of the validation cohort comprising roughly 130 subjects, separate from the roughly 670-subject first cohort. This TCR derives from a woman aged 18-29 years in good health and CMV-seropositive. The rearrangement uses TRBV5-1 and TRBJ1-1; TRBD1 might be the D (5 bases). Input material: PBMCs. Here the CDR3 DNA reads TGCGCCAGCAGCCCCACGGGGGGGGCTGAAGCTTTCTTT. Protein sequence: CASSPTGGAEAFF.